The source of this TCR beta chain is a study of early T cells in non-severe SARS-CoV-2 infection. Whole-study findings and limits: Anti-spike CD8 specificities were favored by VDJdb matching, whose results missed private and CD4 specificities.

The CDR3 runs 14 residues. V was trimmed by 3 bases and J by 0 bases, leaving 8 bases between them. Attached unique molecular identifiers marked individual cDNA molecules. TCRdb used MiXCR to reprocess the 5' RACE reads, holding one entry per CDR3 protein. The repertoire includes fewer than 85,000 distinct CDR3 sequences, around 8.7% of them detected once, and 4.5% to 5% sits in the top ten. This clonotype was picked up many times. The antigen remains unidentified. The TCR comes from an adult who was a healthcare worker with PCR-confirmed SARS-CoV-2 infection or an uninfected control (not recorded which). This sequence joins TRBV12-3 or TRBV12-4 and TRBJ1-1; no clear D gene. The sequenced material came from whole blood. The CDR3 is CASSLVGLNTEAFF. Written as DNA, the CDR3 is TGTGCCAGCAGTTTGGTAGGGCTGAACACTGAAGCTTTCTTT.